The rows below give T cell receptor beta chains drawn from one sample of a study of blood T cell repertoires in COVID-19. Clones were read by immunoSEQ multiplex PCR, and TCRdb kept only the in-frame ones, dropping some. The data hold fewer than 350,000 clones, with nearly 90% observed a single time. The sequenced sample consisted of peripheral blood. The receptors were sampled from a man younger than 30 with active or convalescent COVID-19. The CDR3 runs from the conserved cysteine through the conserved F or W. D genes are given only for firm matches. Size values are once, few and many counts, or a class for expanded clones, and some rows have none.

>TRBJ1-5|NA|16|TRBV27|NA
TGTGCCAGCAGTTCAAGCAGGGGTTTGGGCAATCAGCCCCAGCATTTT
CASSSSRGLGNQPQHF
>TRBJ2-3|NA|15|TRBV27|TRBD2
TGTGCCAGTCTCCCCGGAGCGGGGGGCACAGATACGCAGTATTTT
CASLPGAGGTDTQYF
>TRBJ2-4|NA|13|TRBV7-3|TRBD2
TGTGCCAGCAGCTCGGGACTAGGAAACATTCAGTACTTC
CASSSGLGNIQYF
>TRBJ2-2|once|14|TRBV2|NA
TGTGCCAGCAGGATCCAGGGAGGTAGGGGGGAGCTGTTTTTT
CASRIQGGRGELFF
>TRBJ1-1|NA|8|TRBV7-6|NA
TGTCCGGACACTGAAGCTTTCTTT
CPDTEAFF
>TRBJ1-2|NA|13|TRBV12-1|NA
TGTGCCAGCAGCCTACAGGGGACGAGTGGCTACACCTTC
CASSLQGTSGYTF
>TRBJ2-5|NA|14|TRBV7-9|NA
TGTGCCACCGACGATAGCAGGGTTCGAGAGACCCAGTACTTC
CATDDSRVRETQYF
>TRBJ1-1|NA|17|TRBV5-1|NA
TGCGCCAGCAGCTTGACAGGCCGGTTTGGGGAGGGGACTGAAGCTTTCTTT
CASSLTGRFGEGTEAFF
>TRBJ2-5|NA|15|TRBV25-1|TRBD1
TGTGCCAGCAGTGCCCCCGGACAGGGACGGGAGACCCAGTACTTC
CASSAPGQGRETQYF
>TRBJ2-7|once|13|TRBV29-1|NA
TGCAGCGCAGGGGGTCAGGGAGGGAACGAGCAGTACTTC
CSAGGQGGNEQYF
>TRBJ2-5|NA|14|TRBV5-6|NA
TGTGCCAGCAGCTTGTGGGGCGCCCAAGAGACCCAGTACTTC
CASSLWGAQETQYF
>TRBJ2-2|NA|14|TRBV7-9|NA
TGTGCCAGCAGCTTACCCACTTCAACCGGGGAGCTGTTTTTT
CASSLPTSTGELFF
>TRBJ1-3|NA|17|TRBV21-1|NA
TGTGCCAGCAGCAAAGGGGGAGGGATTCACTCTGGAAACACCATATATTTT
CASSKGGGIHSGNTIYF
>TRBJ2-5|NA|15|TRBV19|NA
TGTGCCAGTAGTATCGCTGGGGGGATCCAAGAGACCCAGTACTTC
CASSIAGGIQETQYF
>TRBJ1-2|NA|15|TRBV6-1|NA
TGTGCCAGCAGTGAAGCGCACAGGGTTGGGCTTGGCTACACCTTC
CASSEAHRVGLGYTF
>TRBJ2-7|once|13|TRBV29-1|NA
TGCAGCGTTGAGAGGCTAACGAACTACGAGCAGTACTTC
CSVERLTNYEQYF
>TRBJ2-1|NA|18|TRBV5-1|TRBD2
TGCGCCAGCAGTCTTTGGGGACTAGCGGAACAAGGAGGCAATGAGCAGTTCTTC
CASSLWGLAEQGGNEQFF
>TRBJ1-2|NA|15|TRBV6-5|NA
TGTGCCAGCAGCGAGGAATATAGGGGTGACTATGGCTACACCTTC
CASSEEYRGDYGYTF
>TRBJ1-2|NA|15|TRBV27|NA
TGTGCCAGCAGCCGTTACGAGGGGGCTAACTATGGCTACACCTTC
CASSRYEGANYGYTF
>TRBJ1-6|NA|15|TRBV7-9|TRBD1
TGTGCCAGCAGCTTAGGGGACAGGGTTCTTTCACCCCTCCACTTT
CASSLGDRVLSPLHF
>TRBJ2-7|NA|16|TRBV5-1|TRBD1
TGCGCCAGCAGCTTGGCCGAGGGGGCGGGTGTCTACGAGCAGTACTTC
CASSLAEGAGVYEQYF
>TRBJ2-7|NA|13|TRBV21-1|NA
TGTGCCAGCAGCAAGACAGGGTTCGACGAGCAGTACTTC
CASSKTGFDEQYF
>TRBJ2-1|NA|12|TRBV5-4|NA
TGTGCCAGCAGCTCGCCTAGCAGAGAGCAGTTCTTC
CASSSPSREQFF
>TRBJ2-7|NA|15|TRBV4-1|TRBD2
TGCGCCAGCAGCCAAGACGGGACTATCTCCTACGAGCAGTACTTC
CASSQDGTISYEQYF
>TRBJ1-5|NA|16|TRBV6-1|TRBD1
TGTGCCAGCAGTGACGGACAGGGCTCAGGCAATCAGCCCCAGCATTTT
CASSDGQGSGNQPQHF
>TRBJ1-3|NA|15|TRBV5-1|NA
TGCGCCAGCAGAGCCCGACAGTCCTCTGGAAACACCATATATTTT
CASRARQSSGNTIYF
>TRBJ2-4|NA|16|TRBV5-6|NA
TGTGCCAGCAGCCGGACAGCCCTGCTAGCCAAAAACATTCAGTACTTC
CASSRTALLAKNIQYF
>TRBJ2-2|NA|15|TRBV6-2/TRBV6-3|NA
TGTGCCAGCAGTTTCTCCCGCGCGAACACCGGGGAGCTGTTTTTT
CASSFSRANTGELFF
>TRBJ1-4|NA|14|TRBV19|TRBD1
TGTGCCAGTAGTCTGCGACAGGGTGATGAAAAACTGTTTTTT
CASSLRQGDEKLFF
>TRBJ2-7|NA|14|TRBV7-8|NA
TGTGCCAGCAGCCGTTATGAGGTTTCCTACGAGCAGTACTTC
CASSRYEVSYEQYF
>TRBJ2-3|NA|17|TRBV19|TRBD2
TGTGCCAGTAGTGGGACTAGCGGGGGGGCCGGTGCAGATACGCAGTATTTT
CASSGTSGGAGADTQYF
>TRBJ2-5|NA|14|TRBV15|NA
TGTACCACCAGCGGAGCCGGGGTGGGAGAGACCCAGTACTTC
CTTSGAGVGETQYF
>TRBJ1-5|NA|16|TRBV5-8|NA
TGTGCCAGCAGCTTAGGACAGACCCCATCATATCAGCCCCAGCATTTT
CASSLGQTPSYQPQHF
>TRBJ1-2|NA|13|TRBV10-3|NA
TGTGCCATCAGACATCATAGCAACTATGGCTACACCTTC
CAIRHHSNYGYTF
>TRBJ2-7|few|16|TRBV4-2|NA
TGTGCCAGCAGCCAGGCCTTCACCCAGGATTTCTACGAGCAGTACTTC
CASSQAFTQDFYEQYF
>TRBJ2-7|NA|14|TRBV7-3|TRBD2
TGTGCCAGCAGCCTTAGCGGGGACTCCTACGAGCAGTACTTC
CASSLSGDSYEQYF
>TRBJ2-4|NA|14|TRBV2|NA
TGTGCCAGCAACAGGGGACTAGCCAAAAACATTCAGTACTTC
CASNRGLAKNIQYF
>TRBJ1-5|NA|13|TRBV27|NA
TGTGCCAGCAGTAGGCAGGGCCATCAGCCCCAGCATTTT
CASSRQGHQPQHF
>TRBJ1-3|NA|16|TRBV10-3|TRBD1
TGTGCCATCAGCCCTATGCAGGGGGCTGGTGGAAACACCATATATTTT
CAISPMQGAGGNTIYF
>TRBJ1-4|once|16|TRBV4-1|TRBD1
TGCGCCAGCAGCCCGCTTCAAACAGGGGGCCGGGAAAAACTGTTTTTT
CASSPLQTGGREKLFF
>TRBJ1-1|few|14|TRBV7-2|NA
TGTGCCAGCAGCTTAGCGGCCGGGTACACTGAAGCTTTCTTT
CASSLAAGYTEAFF
>TRBJ2-7|NA|13|TRBV3-1/TRBV3-2|TRBD1
TGTGCCAGCAGCTCCGGGACAGGGGGCGAGCAGTACTTC
CASSSGTGGEQYF
>TRBJ1-6|NA|16|TRBV5-1|TRBD1
TGCGCCAGCAGCTTGGACCCGGGACAGGAGAATTCACCCCTCCACTTT
CASSLDPGQENSPLHF
>TRBJ1-2|NA|13|TRBV27|NA
TGTGCCAGCAGTTTAGCGAGTGAATATGGCTACACCTTC
CASSLASEYGYTF
>TRBJ2-7|NA|15|TRBV4-2|TRBD1
TGTGCCAGCAGCCCTGGGACAGGGCCTCCCTACGAGCAGTACTTC
CASSPGTGPPYEQYF
>TRBJ2-5|NA|15|TRBV11-1|TRBD2
TGTGCCAGCAGTTTTGAAGCGGGGGGGCGGGAGACCCAGTACTTC
CASSFEAGGRETQYF
>TRBJ2-1|NA|13|TRBV9|NA
TGTGCCAGCAGCGTAACTAACTCCCATGAGCAGTTCTTC
CASSVTNSHEQFF
>TRBJ2-2|NA|15|TRBV7-6|NA
TGTGCCAGCAGCCCGACAGGGACTAACACCGGGGAGCTGTTTTTT
CASSPTGTNTGELFF
>TRBJ2-1|many|17|TRBV10-1|NA
TGCGCCAGCAGTGAGTCCAGGCGCGGGTCCTCCTACAATGAGCAGTTCTTC
CASSESRRGSSYNEQFF
>TRBJ2-7|NA|13|TRBV10-1|NA
TGCGCCAGCAGTGAGTCGCCCGGGGACGAGCAGTACTTC
CASSESPGDEQYF
>TRBJ2-3|NA|18|TRBV7-9|NA
TGTGCCAGCAGCTTAATTGGAGCTAGCAGCACTAGCACAGATACGCAGTATTTT
CASSLIGASSTSTDTQYF